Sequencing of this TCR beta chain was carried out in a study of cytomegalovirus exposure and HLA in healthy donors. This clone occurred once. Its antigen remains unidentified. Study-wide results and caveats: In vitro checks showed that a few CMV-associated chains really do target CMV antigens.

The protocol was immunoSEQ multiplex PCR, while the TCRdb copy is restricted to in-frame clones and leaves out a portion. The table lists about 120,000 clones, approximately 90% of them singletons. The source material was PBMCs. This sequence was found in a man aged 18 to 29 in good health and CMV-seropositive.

The CDR3 loop is CASSVGDRTKQYF. CDR3 in DNA: TGTGCCAGCAGCGTGGGGGACAGGACGAAGCAGTACTTC. This chain joins TRBV5-4 and TRBJ2-7; 8 bases are a match to TRBD1. In germline, CDR1 is SGHNT, CDR2 YYREEE (reference sequence). V gave up 4 bases and J gave up 8 bases; unmatched junction bases: 8. The length of the CDR3 is 13 residues.